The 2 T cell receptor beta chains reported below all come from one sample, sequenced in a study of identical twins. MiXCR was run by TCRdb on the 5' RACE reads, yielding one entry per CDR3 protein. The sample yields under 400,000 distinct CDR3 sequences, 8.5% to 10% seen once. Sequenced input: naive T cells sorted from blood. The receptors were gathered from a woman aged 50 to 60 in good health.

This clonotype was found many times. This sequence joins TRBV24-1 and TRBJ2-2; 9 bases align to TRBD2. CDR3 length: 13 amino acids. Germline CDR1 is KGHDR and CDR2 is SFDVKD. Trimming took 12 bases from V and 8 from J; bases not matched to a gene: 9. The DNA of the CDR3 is TGTGCCTCCCATGGCGGGAGGGTAGGGGAGCTGTTTTTT. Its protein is CASHGGRVGELFF.

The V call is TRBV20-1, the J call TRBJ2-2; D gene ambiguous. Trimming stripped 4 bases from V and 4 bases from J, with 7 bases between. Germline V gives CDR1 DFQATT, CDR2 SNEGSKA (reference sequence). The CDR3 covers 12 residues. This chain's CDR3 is CSANTVTGELFF. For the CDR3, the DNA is TGCAGTGCTAATACTGTCACCGGGGAGCTGTTTTTT.